This TCR beta chain was identified in a study of early T cells in non-severe SARS-CoV-2 infection. Unique molecular identifier tags were affixed to discrete cDNA molecules. TCRdb fed the 5' RACE reads into MiXCR, producing one record per CDR3 protein. The table shows about 72,000 distinct CDR3 sequences, with around a tenth occurring only once. As regards this clonotype: Its antigen is still unknown.

Study results and caveats: The study's VDJdb matching favored anti-spike CD8 responses and missed private and CD4 specificities.

Trimming pared 0 bases from V and 2 bases from J, leaving 12 bases between. The V gene's germline CDR1 is LGHDT and CDR2 YNNKEL (reference sequence). The CDR3 has 16 amino acids. The chain is built from TRBV3-1 and TRBJ2-3; tentative D call: TRBD1 (5 bases). Sequences were derived from whole blood, sampled at baseline. The sequence came from an adult who was a healthcare worker with PCR-confirmed SARS-CoV-2 infection or an uninfected control (not recorded which). DNA of the CDR3: TGTGCCAGCAGCCAAGATAAGGCAGGGAACACAGATACGCAGTATTTT. The encoded protein is CASSQDKAGNTDTQYF.